This passage covers 24 T cell receptor beta chains from one sample sequenced in a study of T cell responses to AZD1222 COVID-19 vaccine. Profiling relied on immunoSEQ multiplex PCR, and the TCRdb table lists in-frame clones only, not all of them. The table shows roughly 150,000 clones, with about 93% occurring only once. The material was peripheral blood, obtained on day 0 of AZD1222 vaccination. Receptors originate from an adult in good health.

The gene calls are TRBV28 and TRBJ1-1; a possible D gene is TRBD1 (6 bases). V was cut by 8 bases and J by 3 bases, with 16 bases left in between. This CDR3 has 14 residues. Per the germline V gene, CDR1 is MDHEN and CDR2 is SYDVKM. CDR3 coding DNA: TGTGCCAGCGGAGGGGGATTGAGGTACACTGAAGCTTTCTTT. It specifies CASGGGLRYTEAFF.

The chain joins TRBV9 to TRBJ2-5; tentatively, D is TRBD2 (5 bases). Germline CDR1 SGDLS, CDR2 YYNGEE. The CDR3 covers 15 residues. V shed 0 bases and J shed 2 bases, with 11 bases lying between them. CDR3 amino acids: CASSVEGLLQETQYF. The DNA for the CDR3 is TGTGCCAGCAGCGTAGAAGGACTGTTGCAAGAGACCCAGTACTTC.

The chain joins TRBV27 to TRBJ2-3, with D tentatively TRBD2 (5 bases). Germline CDR1 reads MNHEY; CDR2 reads SMNVEV (reference sequence). CDR3 length equals 17 residues. V lost 1 base and J lost 0, with 14 bases in between. The CDR3 sequence: CASSLFRPEGSTDTQYF. The CDR3 nucleotides are TGTGCCAGCAGTTTATTTAGGCCTGAGGGTAGCACAGATACGCAGTATTTT.

The genes are TRBV28 and TRBJ1-6, with a tentative D call TRBD1 (6 bases). V dropped 6 bases and J dropped 14 bases, with 20 bases sitting between them. Germline V gene data show CDR1 as MDHEN and CDR2 as SYDVKM. CDR3 length equals 14 residues. The CDR3 region has the DNA TGTGCCAGCAGGACGGGACAAGGTAGCATGACCCTCCACTTT. It codes for CASRTGQGSMTLHF.

V is TRBV19 and J is TRBJ2-7; D is ambiguous. V was cut by 5 bases and J by 5 bases, with 7 bases left in between. This CDR3 is built from 11 residues. Looked up from germline, CDR1 is LNHDA and CDR2 is SQIVND (reference sequence). The CDR3 nucleotides read TGTGCCAGTAGTTGGGGAAACGAGCAGTACTTC. This encodes CASSWGNEQYF.

V is TRBV21-1 and J is TRBJ1-6; the table gives TRBD1 as D, unverified against the DNA. TRBV21-1 is a pseudogene. The CDR3 sequence is 19 residues long. CDR3: CASSKVGLWGPWDNSPLHF. The CDR3, as DNA: TGTGCCAGCAGCAAAGTAGGGTTATGGGGGCCCTGGGATAATTCACCCCTCCACTTT.

V usage is TRBV2 and J usage is TRBJ2-7; possible D gene TRBD1, 5 bases. The germline V gene encodes CDR1 SNHLY and CDR2 FYNNEI. Trimming took off 6 bases at V and 6 bases at J, with 12 bases between the two ends. The CDR3 sequence is 12 residues long. This CDR3 is CASSRDYGEQYF. CDR3 DNA: TGTGCCAGCAGCAGGGATTACGGCGAGCAGTACTTC.

The rearrangement joins TRBV2 to TRBJ2-7; D call uncertain. Trimming cost V 4 bases and J 4 bases, with 8 bases left between them. There are 12 residues in the CDR3. The germline gives CDR1 SNHLY, CDR2 FYNNEI. Here the CDR3 DNA reads TGTGCCAGCAGTGGATCCGGATACGAGCAGTACTTC. This translates into CASSGSGYEQYF.

The rearrangement uses TRBV27 and TRBJ2-1, with D possibly called TRBD1 or TRBD2 (5 bases each). CDR3 size: 16 residues. CDR1 is MNHEY, CDR2 SMNVEV, per germline (reference sequence). Deletions cut 2 bases from V and 5 bases from J, with 16 bases between. DNA of the CDR3: TGTGCCAGCAGTTTAATGTTAGGGACCCAAAACAATGAGCAGTTCTTC. Translating it yields CASSLMLGTQNNEQFF.

V usage is TRBV5-4 and J usage is TRBJ2-3; the D gene is possibly TRBD2 (6 bases). The CDR3 is 17 residues long. The V and J ends lost 2 bases and 4 bases respectively, with 20 bases between them. Germline CDR1 is SGHNT and CDR2 is YYREEE (reference sequence). CDR3: CASSFLTASDASDTQYF. Written as DNA, the CDR3 is TGTGCCAGCAGCTTTCTTACTGCTAGCGATGCCTCAGATACGCAGTATTTT.

This clone was counted between two and nine times. This chain joins TRBV2 and TRBJ2-7, with TRBD1 identical over 7 bases. The V segment lost 8 bases and the J segment 4 bases; nucleotides outside the gene matches: 8. The CDR3 has 13 amino acids. Per germline, CDR1 SNHLY and CDR2 FYNNEI. CDR3 sequence reads: CASRKDRDYEQYF. The CDR3 DNA reads TGTGCCAGCCGAAAAGACAGGGATTACGAGCAGTACTTC. Together with reference TRBV2 and TRBJ2-7, the CDR3 gives the full variable domain: EPEVTQTPSHQVTQMGQEVILRCVPISNHLYFYWYRQILGQKVEFLVSFYNNEISEKSEIFDDQFSVERPDGSNFTLKIRSTKLEDSAMYFCASRKDRDYEQYFGPGTRLTVT.

The chain carries TRBV29-1 and TRBJ2-2; 7 bases are shared with TRBD1. This CDR3 is 14 amino acids long. Germline-derived CDR1 and CDR2 are SQVTM and ANQGSEA. V dropped 5 bases and J dropped 2; count of bases not matched to a gene: 5. CDR3 loop: CSVPGTVNTGELFF. CDR3 DNA sequence: TGCAGCGTTCCAGGGACAGTTAACACCGGGGAGCTGTTTTTT.

V gene TRBV27 combines with J gene TRBJ1-1; D is undetermined. Trimming pared 4 bases from V and 2 bases from J, leaving 11 bases between. CDR1 is MNHEY, CDR2 SMNVEV, per germline (reference sequence). The CDR3 consists of 14 residues. In DNA, the CDR3 is TGTGCCAGCAGTTCCCGTCAAGGTAACACTGAAGCTTTCTTT. Its protein is CASSSRQGNTEAFF.

The chain recombines TRBV7-2 with TRBJ1-5; 7 bases line up with TRBD1. The germline V gene has CDR1 SGHTA and CDR2 FQGNSA. Trimming at V came to 2 bases and at J to 1 base, leaving 5 bases not matched to a gene. The CDR3 covers 16 residues. CDR3 nucleotide sequence: TGTGCCAGCAGCTTAAGAGGGGGCGAGAGCAATCAGCCCCAGCATTTT. Its translation: CASSLRGGESNQPQHF.

This chain joins TRBV19 and TRBJ2-5, with unresolved D. The germline gives CDR1 LNHDA, CDR2 SQIVND (reference sequence). V lost 3 bases and J 5 bases, leaving 13 bases between the germline ends. The CDR3 is 14 amino acids. This chain's CDR3 is CASSIGSVMETQYF. CDR3 sequence (DNA): TGTGCCAGTAGTATTGGCAGCGTTATGGAGACCCAGTACTTC.

CDR3 bases: TGCAGCGTCTTGGAGGGGGAAAAACTGTTTTTT. Protein: CSVLEGEKLFF. V is TRBV29-1 and J is TRBJ1-4; tentatively, D is TRBD1 (5 bases). The CDR3 contains 11 residues. Germline-derived CDR1 and CDR2 are SQVTM and ANQGSEA. Trimming removed 6 bases at V and 8 bases at J, with 10 bases between.

This clone has a single count. The same CDR3 can be traced to other DNA sequences in this sample. The V and J genes are TRBV9 and TRBJ2-5; TRBD2 agrees at 11 bases. This CDR3 region has 15 residues. The ends lost 0 bases at V and 4 bases at J; junction bases unmatched: 2. The germline V gene has CDR1 SGDLS and CDR2 YYNGEE. The CDR3 here is CASSVGLAGTETQYF. The CDR3 nucleotides are TGTGCCAGCAGCGTAGGACTAGCGGGAACAGAGACCCAGTACTTC.

The chain recombines TRBV28 with TRBJ1-5, with a tentative D call TRBD1 (6 bases). The V end was cut by 2 bases, the J end by 0 bases, with 14 bases between. This CDR3 region has 17 residues. In germline, CDR1 is MDHEN, CDR2 SYDVKM. The CDR3 nucleotides read TGTGCCAGCAGTTTAAGAATAGGGGGTTATAGCAATCAGCCCCAGCATTTT. Its translation: CASSLRIGGYSNQPQHF.

The genes are TRBV19 and TRBJ1-2; a possible D gene is TRBD1 (5 bases). The germline V and J ends were trimmed by 7 bases and 4 bases, with 19 bases remaining between them. This CDR3 has 15 amino acids. CDR1 is LNHDA, CDR2 SQIVND, per germline (reference sequence). This CDR3 is CASTLGVIQPYGYTF. In DNA form, the CDR3 reads TGTGCCAGTACCCTAGGGGTTATACAACCCTATGGCTACACCTTC.

V gene TRBV28 combines with J gene TRBJ1-1; D might be TRBD1 (5 bases). Trimming pared 7 bases from V and 4 bases from J, leaving 16 bases between. This CDR3 has 14 residues. CDR1 is MDHEN and CDR2 is SYDVKM in the germline V gene. The CDR3 bases are TGTGCCAGCACCACCCCCTATGGGGGCACTGAAGCTTTCTTT. This sequence encodes CASTTPYGGTEAFF.

The chain has TRBV9 and TRBJ2-1; D not certain. The CDR3 loop spans 12 amino acids. V gave up 2 bases and J gave up 11 bases, with 11 bases separating them. Germline CDR1 reads SGDLS; CDR2 reads YYNGEE. This CDR3 reads CASSVVPEQQFF. The CDR3 region has the DNA TGTGCCAGCAGCGTCGTCCCTGAGCAGCAGTTCTTC.

The J gene is TRBJ2-3, the V gene TRBV27; D call uncertain. The CDR3 spans 15 residues. Deletions cut 5 bases from V and 1 base from J, with 13 bases between. The germline V gene has CDR1 MNHEY and CDR2 SMNVEV (reference sequence). DNA for the CDR3: TGTGCCAGCAGTGCCTACCTCCCGGGCACAGATACGCAGTATTTT. This codes for CASSAYLPGTDTQYF.

The CDR3 bases are TGTGCCAGCAGCCACCCCCCGCACGCGACTAGGTTCACAGATACGCAGTATTTT. Translated, it gives CASSHPPHATRFTDTQYF. The V call is TRBV9, the J call TRBJ2-3, with D maybe TRBD2 (6 bases). The CDR3 loop spans 18 amino acids. Trimming cost V 4 bases and J 2 bases, with 23 bases left between them. Per germline, CDR1 SGDLS and CDR2 YYNGEE.

V usage is TRBV19 and J usage is TRBJ2-4; TRBD1 aligns across 7 bases. The germline V gene encodes CDR1 LNHDA and CDR2 SQIVND (reference sequence). V lost 5 bases, J lost 1 base, and 11 bases stayed unmatched. This CDR3 contains 17 residues. CDR3 nucleotide sequence: TGTGCCAGTAGTCCACGACAGGGAGTGATGGCCAAAAACATTCAGTACTTC. Its translation: CASSPRQGVMAKNIQYF.